The entry that follows covers one T cell receptor (beta chain) sequence. The antigen is undetermined. The record originates from a study of cytomegalovirus exposure and HLA in healthy donors. Findings and limits, study-wide: One variant, a missense change in DCLRE1C, was linked in a later analysis to TCR beta V- and J-gene trimming.

A multiplex PCR was run with 60 Vbeta primers and 13 Jbeta primers. The data were produced by immunoSEQ multiplex PCR, yet TCRdb's version contains in-frame clones alone and is incomplete. This table has some 150,000 clones, 80% appearing once. The germline V and J ends were trimmed by 3 bases and 5 bases, with 13 bases remaining between them. The V gene's germline CDR1 is SSHAT and CDR2 FNYEAQ (reference sequence). This CDR3 is 14 amino acids long. V gene TRBV7-7 combines with J gene TRBJ2-5, with D possibly matching TRBD1 (6 bases). This TCR came from a woman in her 50s in good health and CMV-seronegative. Material for sequencing was PBMCs. This chain's CDR3 is CASSFPGVGETQYF. The CDR3 nucleotides read TGTGCCAGCAGCTTCCCAGGGGTGGGGGAGACCCAGTACTTC.